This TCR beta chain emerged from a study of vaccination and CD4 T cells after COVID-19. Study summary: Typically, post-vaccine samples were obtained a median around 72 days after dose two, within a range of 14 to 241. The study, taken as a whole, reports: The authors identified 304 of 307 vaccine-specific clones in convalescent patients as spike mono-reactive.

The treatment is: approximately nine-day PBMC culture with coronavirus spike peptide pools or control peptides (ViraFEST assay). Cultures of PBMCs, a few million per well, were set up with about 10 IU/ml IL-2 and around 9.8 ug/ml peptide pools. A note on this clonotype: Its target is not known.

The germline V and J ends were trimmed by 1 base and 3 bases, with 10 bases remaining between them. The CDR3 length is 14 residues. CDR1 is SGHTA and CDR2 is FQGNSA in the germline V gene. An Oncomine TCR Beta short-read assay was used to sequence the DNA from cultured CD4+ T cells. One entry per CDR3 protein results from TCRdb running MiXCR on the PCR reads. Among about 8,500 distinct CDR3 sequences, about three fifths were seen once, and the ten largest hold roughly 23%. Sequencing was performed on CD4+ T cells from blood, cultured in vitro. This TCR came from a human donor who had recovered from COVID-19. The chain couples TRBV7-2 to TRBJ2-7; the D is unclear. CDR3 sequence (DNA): TGTGCCAGCAGCTTAGGTCCCCCCCTCTACGAGCAGTACTTC. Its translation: CASSLGPPLYEQYF. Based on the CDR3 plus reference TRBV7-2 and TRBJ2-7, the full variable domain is GAGVSQSPSNKVTEKGKDVELRCDPISGHTALYWYRQSLGQGLEFLIYFQGNSAPDKSGLPSDRFSAERTGGSVSTLTIQRTQQEDSAVYLCASSLGPPLYEQYFGPGTRLTVT.